This T cell receptor beta chain was captured in a study of T cells after yellow fever vaccination. Study information: Any fraction with a low cell number was prepared using SMART-Seq v4 Ultra Low Input.

In its sample, this clonotype was seen a few times. This CDR3 comprises 19 residues. Germline loops: CDR1 SGHAT, CDR2 FQNNGV. V was shortened by 3 bases and J by 1 base, with 22 bases between the two germline ends. From the 5' RACE reads, TCRdb called clonotypes with MiXCR, one entry per CDR3 protein. Altogether about 310,000 distinct CDR3 sequences are present, around 3.9% being singletons, with the ten largest covering around a quarter. The chain has TRBV11-2 and TRBJ1-3; D gene uncertain. The origin of this receptor is a man aged 18 to 29 who received the YFV17D yellow fever vaccine. Specimen: PBMCs, collected on the day of the yellow fever booster vaccination. The CDR3 loop is CASSFWRSGLSQSGNTIYF. The CDR3, as DNA: TGTGCCAGCAGCTTTTGGAGAAGCGGGCTCTCACAGTCTGGAAACACCATATATTTT.